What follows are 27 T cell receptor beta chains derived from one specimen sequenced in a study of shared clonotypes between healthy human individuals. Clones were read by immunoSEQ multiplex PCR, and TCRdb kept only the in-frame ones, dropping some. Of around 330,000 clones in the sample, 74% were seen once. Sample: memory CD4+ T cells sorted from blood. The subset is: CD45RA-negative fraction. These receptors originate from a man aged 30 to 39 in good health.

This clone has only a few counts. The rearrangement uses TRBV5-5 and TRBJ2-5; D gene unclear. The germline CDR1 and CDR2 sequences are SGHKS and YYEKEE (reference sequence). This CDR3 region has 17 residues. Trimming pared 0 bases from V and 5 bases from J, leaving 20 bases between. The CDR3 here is CASSLVRRRTHEETQYF. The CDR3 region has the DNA TGTGCCAGCAGCTTGGTAAGGCGCCGGACGCACGAGGAGACCCAGTACTTC.

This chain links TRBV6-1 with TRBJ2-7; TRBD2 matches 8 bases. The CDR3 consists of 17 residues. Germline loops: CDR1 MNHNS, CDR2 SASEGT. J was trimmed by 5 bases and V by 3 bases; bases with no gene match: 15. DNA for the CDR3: TGTGCCAGCAGTGAGGGCAGAACCGGGACTAGGATACACGAGCAGTACTTC. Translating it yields CASSEGRTGTRIHEQYF.

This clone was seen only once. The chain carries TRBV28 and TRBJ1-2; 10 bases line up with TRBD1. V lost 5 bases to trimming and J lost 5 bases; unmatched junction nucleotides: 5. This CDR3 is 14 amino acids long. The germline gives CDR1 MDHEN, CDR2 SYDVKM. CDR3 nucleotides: TGTGCCAGCAGTCTGACAGGGGGCCGGTATGGCTACACCTTC. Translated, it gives CASSLTGGRYGYTF.

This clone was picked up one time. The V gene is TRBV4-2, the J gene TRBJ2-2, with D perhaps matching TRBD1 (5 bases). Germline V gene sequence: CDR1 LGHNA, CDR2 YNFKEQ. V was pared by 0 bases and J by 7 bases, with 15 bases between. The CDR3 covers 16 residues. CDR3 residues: CASSQDWGVSDGELFF. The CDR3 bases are TGTGCCAGCAGCCAAGATTGGGGCGTGTCTGACGGGGAGCTGTTTTTT.

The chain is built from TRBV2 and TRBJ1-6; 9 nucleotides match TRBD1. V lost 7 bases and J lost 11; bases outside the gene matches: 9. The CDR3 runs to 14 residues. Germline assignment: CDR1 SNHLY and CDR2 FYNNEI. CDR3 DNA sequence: TGTGCCAGCACCAAAACAGGGGGCAGTCCACCCCTCCACTTT. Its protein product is CASTKTGGSPPLHF. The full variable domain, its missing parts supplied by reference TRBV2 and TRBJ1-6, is EPEVTQTPSHQVTQMGQEVILRCVPISNHLYFYWYRQILGQKVEFLVSFYNNEISEKSEIFDDQFSVERPDGSNFTLKIRSTKLEDSAMYFCASTKTGGSPPLHFGNGTRLTVT.

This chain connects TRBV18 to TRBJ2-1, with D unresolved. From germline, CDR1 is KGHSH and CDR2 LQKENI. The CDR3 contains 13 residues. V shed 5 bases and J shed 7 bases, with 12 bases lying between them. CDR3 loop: CASSTTFENEQFF. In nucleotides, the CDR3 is TGTGCCAGCTCAACCACGTTCGAGAATGAGCAGTTCTTC.

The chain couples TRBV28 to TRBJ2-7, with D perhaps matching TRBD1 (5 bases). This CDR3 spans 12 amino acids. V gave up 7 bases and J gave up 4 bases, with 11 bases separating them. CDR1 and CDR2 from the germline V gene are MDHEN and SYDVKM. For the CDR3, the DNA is TGTGCCAGCAAGGGTAGGGGTTACGAGCAGTACTTC. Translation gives CASKGRGYEQYF.

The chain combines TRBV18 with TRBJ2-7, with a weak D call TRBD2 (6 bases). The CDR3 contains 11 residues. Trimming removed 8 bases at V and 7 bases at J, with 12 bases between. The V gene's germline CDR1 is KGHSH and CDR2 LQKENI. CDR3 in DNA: TGTGCCAGCGGGCGGCGGGAAGAGCAGTACTTC. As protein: CASGRREEQYF.

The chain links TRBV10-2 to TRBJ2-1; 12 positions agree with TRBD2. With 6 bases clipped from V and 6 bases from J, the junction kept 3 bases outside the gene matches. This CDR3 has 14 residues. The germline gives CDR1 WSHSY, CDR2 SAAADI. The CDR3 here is CASRPSGRANEQFF. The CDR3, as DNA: TGCGCCAGCAGGCCTAGCGGGAGGGCCAATGAGCAGTTCTTC.

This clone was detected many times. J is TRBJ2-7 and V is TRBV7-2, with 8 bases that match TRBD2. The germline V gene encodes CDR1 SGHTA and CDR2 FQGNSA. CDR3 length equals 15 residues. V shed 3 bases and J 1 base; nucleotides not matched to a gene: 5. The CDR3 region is CASSFGGTSSYEQYF. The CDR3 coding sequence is TGTGCCAGCAGCTTTGGGGGGACTAGTTCCTACGAGCAGTACTTC. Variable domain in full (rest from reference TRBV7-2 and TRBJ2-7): GAGVSQSPSNKVTEKGKDVELRCDPISGHTALYWYRQSLGQGLEFLIYFQGNSAPDKSGLPSDRFSAERTGGSVSTLTIQRTQQEDSAVYLCASSFGGTSSYEQYFGPGTRLTVT.

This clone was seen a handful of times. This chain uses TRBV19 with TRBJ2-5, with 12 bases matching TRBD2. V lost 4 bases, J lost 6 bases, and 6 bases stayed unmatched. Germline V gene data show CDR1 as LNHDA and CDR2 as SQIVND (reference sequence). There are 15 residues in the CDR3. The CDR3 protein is CASSTTSGRLKTQYF. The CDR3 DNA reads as TGTGCCAGTAGTACGACTAGCGGGAGACTAAAGACCCAGTACTTC.

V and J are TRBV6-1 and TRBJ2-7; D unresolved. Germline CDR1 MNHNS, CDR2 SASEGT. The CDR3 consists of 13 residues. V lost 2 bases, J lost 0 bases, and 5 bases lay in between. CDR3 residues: CASSELGSYEQYF. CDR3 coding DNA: TGTGCCAGCAGTGAACTCGGCTCCTACGAGCAGTACTTC.

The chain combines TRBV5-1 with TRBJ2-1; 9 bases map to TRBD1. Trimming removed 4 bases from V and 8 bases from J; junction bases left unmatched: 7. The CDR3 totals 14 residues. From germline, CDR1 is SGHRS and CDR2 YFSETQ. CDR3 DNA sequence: TGCGCCAGCAGCACGGGACAGGGACGCGATGAGCAGTTCTTC. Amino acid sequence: CASSTGQGRDEQFF.

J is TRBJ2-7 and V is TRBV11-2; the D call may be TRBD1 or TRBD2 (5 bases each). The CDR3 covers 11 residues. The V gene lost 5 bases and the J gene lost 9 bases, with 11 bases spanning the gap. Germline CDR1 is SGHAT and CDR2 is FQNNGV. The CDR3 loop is CASSPGTGQYF. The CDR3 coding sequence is TGTGCCAGCAGCCCGGGGACGGGGCAGTACTTC.

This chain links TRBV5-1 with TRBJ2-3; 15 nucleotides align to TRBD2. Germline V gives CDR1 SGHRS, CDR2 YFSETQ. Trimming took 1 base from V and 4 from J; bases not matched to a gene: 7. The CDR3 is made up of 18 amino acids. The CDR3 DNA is TGCGCCAGCAGCTTGCGGACTAGCGGGAGGGGTGGTGCAGATACGCAGTATTTT. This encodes CASSLRTSGRGGADTQYF.

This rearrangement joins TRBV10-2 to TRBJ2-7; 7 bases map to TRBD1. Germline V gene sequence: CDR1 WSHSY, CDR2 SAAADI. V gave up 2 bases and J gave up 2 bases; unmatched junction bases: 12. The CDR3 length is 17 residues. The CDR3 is CASSEMAGGTYPYEQYF. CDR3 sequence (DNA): TGCGCCAGCAGTGAGATGGCAGGGGGTACCTATCCCTACGAGCAGTACTTC.

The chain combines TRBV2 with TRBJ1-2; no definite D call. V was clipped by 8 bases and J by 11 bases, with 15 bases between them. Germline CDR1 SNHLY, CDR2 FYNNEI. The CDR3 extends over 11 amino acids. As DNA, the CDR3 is TGTGCCAGCCTGCGGTATGGGTCATACACCTTC. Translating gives CASLRYGSYTF.

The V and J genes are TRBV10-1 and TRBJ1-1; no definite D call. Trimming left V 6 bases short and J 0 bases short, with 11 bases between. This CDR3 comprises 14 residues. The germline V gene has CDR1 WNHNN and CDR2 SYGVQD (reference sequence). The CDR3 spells CASSVSPMNTEAFF. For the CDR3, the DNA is TGCGCCAGCAGCGTCTCCCCCATGAACACTGAAGCTTTCTTT.

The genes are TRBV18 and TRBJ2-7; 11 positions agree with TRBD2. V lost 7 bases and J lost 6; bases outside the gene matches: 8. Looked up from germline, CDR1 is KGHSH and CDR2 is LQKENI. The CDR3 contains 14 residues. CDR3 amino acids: CASWGTSGQGEQYF. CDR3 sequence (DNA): TGTGCCAGCTGGGGGACTAGCGGCCAAGGCGAGCAGTACTTC.

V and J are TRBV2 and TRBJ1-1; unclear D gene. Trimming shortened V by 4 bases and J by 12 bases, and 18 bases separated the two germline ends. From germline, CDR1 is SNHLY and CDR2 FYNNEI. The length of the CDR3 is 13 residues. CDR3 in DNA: TGTGCCAGCAGTGGAGGTGGGGAGGTGGTAACTTTCTTT. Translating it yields CASSGGGEVVTFF.

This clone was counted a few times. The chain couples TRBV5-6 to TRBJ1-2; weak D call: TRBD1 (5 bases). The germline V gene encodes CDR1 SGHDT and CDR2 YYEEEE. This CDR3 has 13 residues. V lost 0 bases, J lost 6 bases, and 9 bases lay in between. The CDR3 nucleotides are TGTGCCAGCAGCTTGGGCAGGGTCCATGGCTACACCTTC. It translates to CASSLGRVHGYTF. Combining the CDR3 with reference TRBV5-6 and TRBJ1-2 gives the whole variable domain DAGVTQSPTHLIKTRGQQVTLRCSPKSGHDTVSWYQQALGQGPQFIFQYYEEEERQRGNFPDRFSGHQFPNYSSELNVNALLLGDSALYLCASSLGRVHGYTFGSGTRLTVV.

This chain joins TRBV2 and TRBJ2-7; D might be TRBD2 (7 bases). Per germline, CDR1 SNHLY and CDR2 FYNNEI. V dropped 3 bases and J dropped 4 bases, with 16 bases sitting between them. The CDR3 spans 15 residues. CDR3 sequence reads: CASSDKEGGLYEQYF. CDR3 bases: TGTGCCAGCAGTGATAAGGAGGGGGGGCTTTACGAGCAGTACTTC.

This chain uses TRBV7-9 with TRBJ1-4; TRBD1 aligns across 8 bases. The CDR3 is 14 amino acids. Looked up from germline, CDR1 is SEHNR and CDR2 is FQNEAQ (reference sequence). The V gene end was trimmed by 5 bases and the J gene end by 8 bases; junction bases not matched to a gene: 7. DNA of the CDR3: TGTGCCAGCAGCCAGGGACAGGTGCTAGAAAAACTGTTTTTT. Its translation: CASSQGQVLEKLFF.

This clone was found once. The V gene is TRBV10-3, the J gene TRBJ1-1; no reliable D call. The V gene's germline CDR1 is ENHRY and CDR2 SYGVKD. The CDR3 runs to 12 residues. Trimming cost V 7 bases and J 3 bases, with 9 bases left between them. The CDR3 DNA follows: TGTGCCATCAAAGGGAGGGACACTGAAGCTTTCTTT. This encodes CAIKGRDTEAFF.

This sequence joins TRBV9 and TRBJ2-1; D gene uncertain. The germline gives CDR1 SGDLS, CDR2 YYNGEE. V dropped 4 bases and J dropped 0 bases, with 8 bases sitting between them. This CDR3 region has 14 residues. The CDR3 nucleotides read TGTGCCAGCAGCCTAGAGCCCTCCTACAATGAGCAGTTCTTC. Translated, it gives CASSLEPSYNEQFF.

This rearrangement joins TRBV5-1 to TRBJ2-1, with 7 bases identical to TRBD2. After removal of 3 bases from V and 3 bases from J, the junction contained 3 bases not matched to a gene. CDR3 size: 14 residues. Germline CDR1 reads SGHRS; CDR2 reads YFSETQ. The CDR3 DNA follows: TGCGCCAGCAGCTCCGGGACTAACTACAATGAGCAGTTCTTC. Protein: CASSSGTNYNEQFF.

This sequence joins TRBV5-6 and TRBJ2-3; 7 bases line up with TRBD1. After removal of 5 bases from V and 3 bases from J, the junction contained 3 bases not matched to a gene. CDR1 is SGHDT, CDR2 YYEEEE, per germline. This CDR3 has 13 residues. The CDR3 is CASSRDRTDTQYF. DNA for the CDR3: TGTGCCAGCAGTCGGGACAGAACAGATACGCAGTATTTT. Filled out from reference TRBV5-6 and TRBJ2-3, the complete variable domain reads DAGVTQSPTHLIKTRGQQVTLRCSPKSGHDTVSWYQQALGQGPQFIFQYYEEEERQRGNFPDRFSGHQFPNYSSELNVNALLLGDSALYLCASSRDRTDTQYFGPGTRLTVL.